One TCR beta chain is described in this entry. As yet, its antigen is unknown. Profiled with immunoSEQ multiplex PCR; TCRdb holds only in-frame clones, not every one. Among more than 150,000 clones listed, around 88% were seen once. The sample belongs to a study of Ad26.COV2.S vaccination and SARS-CoV-2 variants. Study conclusions and caveats: Vaccinated and placebo-treated recipients had similar non-spike TCR breadth. Substantial breadth was reportedly displayed by spike-specific CD8+ and CD4+ T cell responses after vaccination.

Per the germline V gene, CDR1 is SGHTA and CDR2 is FQGTGA. The V end was cut by 1 base, the J end by 3 bases, with 13 bases between. The CDR3 is made up of 16 amino acids. V usage is TRBV7-3 and J usage is TRBJ2-1; tentatively, D is TRBD1 or TRBD2 (5 bases each). The sample in question was peripheral blood, obtained after recovery from COVID-19. The receptor was isolated from a human donor who had recovered from COVID-19. The CDR3 region has the DNA TGTGCCAGCAGCTTAATTGGACGGGGCTACTACAATGAGCAGTTCTTC. Its protein product is CASSLIGRGYYNEQFF. Variable domain in full (rest from reference TRBV7-3 and TRBJ2-1): GAGVSQTPSNKVTEKGKYVELRCDPISGHTALYWYRQSLGQGPEFLIYFQGTGAADDSGLPNDRFFAVRPEGSVSTLKIQRTERGDSAVYLCASSLIGRGYYNEQFFGPGTRLTVL.